The next 9 T cell receptor beta chains were all read from a single sample in a study of tumor-infiltrating lymphocytes in primary liver carcinoma. Alongside blood RNA obtained from unsorted whole blood, germline DNA was also extracted. From 500 ng total RNA, TCR beta cDNA was generated with a primer in the constant region. Sequencing libraries for TCR beta derived from three nested multiplex PCR rounds that used slightly modified ARM-PCR. A C-beta reverse primer was combined with TRBV1-TRBV30 forward primers in the first two PCR rounds, and each round had approximately 9 cycles. A single record per CDR3 protein comes from TCRdb applying MiXCR to the multiplex PCR reads. Altogether 250,000 to 350,000 distinct CDR3 sequences are present, approximately 54% being singletons, with the ten largest covering around 15%. The specimen sequenced was peripheral blood. The source of these receptors is a woman aged 25 to 39 with primary liver carcinoma and hepatitis B virus infection.

Regarding this clonotype: A much bigger clone sits one base away, suggesting this may be a read error. V is TRBV29-1 and J is TRBJ2-7; 9 bases line up with TRBD1. Germline CDR1 reads SQVTM; CDR2 reads ANQGSEA. The CDR3 has 12 amino acids. Here the CDR3 reads CSVRDRAYKQYF. The CDR3 DNA sequence: TGCAGCGTTAGGGACAGGGCCTACAAGCAGTACTTC.

For this clonotype: A read error may explain this, as a much larger clone is one base away. The chain employs TRBV29-1 and TRBJ2-3, with D uncertain. Germline V gene data show CDR1 as SQVTM and CDR2 as ANQGSEA. CDR3 length equals 8 residues. The V end lost 7 bases, the J end lost 8 bases, and 4 bases lay between the germline ends. The chain's CDR3 is CSASTQYF. DNA for the CDR3: TGCAGCGCCAGTACGCAGTATTTT.

Worth noting for this clonotype: A much larger clonotype is one base distant, so this may be a read error. CDR3 residues: CATSDFSETQCF. The CDR3 DNA reads as TGTGCCACCAGTGATTTCTCAGAGACCCAGTGCTTC. The genes are TRBV24-1 and TRBJ2-5; D is uncertain. Germline V gives CDR1 KGHDR, CDR2 SFDVKD. The length of the CDR3 is 12 residues.

This clonotype was recorded many times. The chain couples TRBV4-3 to TRBJ2-1; 13 bases fit TRBD2. Germline V lookup: CDR1 LGHNA, CDR2 YSLEER. V dropped 3 bases and J dropped 2; count of bases not matched to a gene: 7. The CDR3 spans 18 residues. The CDR3 spells CASSQGLAGPQAYNEQFF. The CDR3 DNA follows: TGCGCCAGCAGCCAGGGACTAGCGGGACCTCAAGCCTACAATGAGCAGTTCTTC.

This clonotype has ten or more counts. CDR3 amino acids: CASSLARGELFF. The CDR3 DNA is TGTGCCAGCAGCTTAGCCAGAGGGGAGCTGTTTTTT. This rearrangement joins TRBV11-3 to TRBJ2-2; D not resolved. Trimming removed 1 base from V and 8 bases from J, with 5 bases in between. This CDR3 has 12 residues. Per the germline V gene, CDR1 is SGHNT and CDR2 is YENEEA.

The chain's CDR3 is CASSYEWGTGHEKLFF. Here the CDR3 DNA reads TGTGCCAGCAGTTACGAGTGGGGGACAGGTCACGAAAAACTGTTTTTT. The chain combines TRBV6-5 with TRBJ1-4, with 8 bases lining up with TRBD1. CDR3 length: 16 amino acids. Germline loops: CDR1 MNHEY, CDR2 SVGAGI. Unmatched junction bases numbered 10, after V lost 2 bases and J lost 8 bases.

The table lists this clonotype with a few counts. Relative to the germline gene, one junction end is altered; a read error may explain this. The chain combines TRBV5-4 with TRBJ2-1; 8 nucleotides match TRBD2. Germline V gives CDR1 SGHNT, CDR2 YYREEE (reference sequence). The CDR3 has 14 amino acids. CDR3 residues: CANSLGGGNNEQFF. In nucleotides, the CDR3 is TGTGCCAACAGCTTGGGCGGGGGGAACAATGAGCAGTTCTTC.

In the case of this clonotype: A much larger clonotype is one base distant, so this may be a read error. This rearrangement joins TRBV11-2 to TRBJ2-3, with D possibly matching TRBD1 (6 bases). CDR1 is SGHAT and CDR2 is FQNNGV in the germline V gene. This CDR3 contains 16 residues. The CDR3 here is CASGFSTGTATDTQYF. In DNA form, the CDR3 reads TGTGCCAGCGGCTTCTCTACAGGGACCGCGACAGATACGCAGTATTTT.

This clonotype was observed many times. This chain connects TRBV11-2 to TRBJ2-3; 7 bases match TRBD1. Germline V gene data show CDR1 as SGHAT and CDR2 as FQNNGV. The CDR3 has 15 amino acids. Unmatched junction bases numbered 9, after V lost 7 bases and J lost 2 bases. The CDR3 DNA follows: TGTGCCAGCACCCTCCAGGGGGATGACACAGATACGCAGTATTTT. Its protein is CASTLQGDDTDTQYF.